A single sample is the source of the 5 T cell receptor beta chains below, sequenced in a study of T cell responses to AZD1222 COVID-19 vaccine. The method was immunoSEQ multiplex PCR; TCRdb's version includes in-frame clones alone and lacks a portion of them. The data contain under 70,000 clones, roughly 70% of them singletons. The sample here was peripheral blood, taken on day 0 of AZD1222 vaccination. The receptors originated from an adult in good health.

This chain joins TRBV7-6 and TRBJ2-7, with D possibly matching TRBD1 (6 bases). The CDR3 is 16 amino acids. Per the germline V gene, CDR1 is SGHVS and CDR2 is FNYEAQ. Trimming took off 4 bases at V and 0 bases at J, with 16 bases between the two ends. The CDR3 protein is CASSSPGHPSSYEQYF. The CDR3 region has the DNA TGTGCCAGCAGCTCGCCGGGACACCCGAGCTCCTACGAGCAGTACTTC. The whole variable domain, filled in from reference TRBV7-6 and TRBJ2-7, reads GAGVSQSPRYKVTKRGQDVALRCDPISGHVSLYWYRQALGQGPEFLTYFNYEAQQDKSGLPNDRFSAERPEGSISTLTIQRTEQRDSAMYRCASSSPGHPSSYEQYFGPGTRLTVT.

This rearrangement joins TRBV27 to TRBJ2-2; TRBD2 matches 10 bases. The ends lost 3 bases at V and 4 bases at J; junction bases unmatched: 8. The V gene's germline CDR1 is MNHEY and CDR2 SMNVEV (reference sequence). This CDR3 spans 17 amino acids. In nucleotides, the CDR3 is TGTGCCAGCAGTTTGACCAGCGGGGGGGCGATCACCGGGGAGCTGTTTTTT. Protein sequence: CASSLTSGGAITGELFF.

This sequence joins TRBV7-2 and TRBJ1-6; possibly TRBD1 for D (5 bases). The V gene's germline CDR1 is SGHTA and CDR2 FQGNSA. This CDR3 is built from 16 residues. The ends were cut back, 1 base at V and 14 bases at J, with 21 bases in the middle. The CDR3 region is CASSLDVGTVRGTLHF. CDR3 bases: TGTGCCAGCAGCTTAGATGTCGGGACGGTCAGAGGGACCCTCCACTTT.

The chain is built from TRBV9 and TRBJ2-1; 9 bases are a match to TRBD2. The CDR3 has 15 amino acids. Germline assignment: CDR1 SGDLS and CDR2 YYNGEE. The trim removed 4 bases at V and 6 bases at J, leaving 8 bases unmatched. CDR3 sequence (DNA): TGTGCCAGCAGCCCTAGCGGGGTGGTTCGCAATGAGCAGTTCTTC. Its translation: CASSPSGVVRNEQFF.

The V call is TRBV4-1, the J call TRBJ1-5; 7 positions agree with TRBD1. CDR1 is MGHRA and CDR2 is YSYEKL in the germline V gene. The CDR3 is 14 amino acids. V was pared by 0 bases and J by 12 bases, with 8 bases of the junction left unmatched. The CDR3, as DNA: TGCGCCAGCAGCCAAGATCGCGACAGGGTAGGCCAGCATTTT. It codes for CASSQDRDRVGQHF.